This is a list of T cell receptor beta chains from one sample in a study of PD-1 blockade in mismatch repair-deficient tumors. Using immunoSEQ multiplex PCR, the repertoire was profiled, and TCRdb retains in-frame clones only, with some absent. The sample lists 40,000 to 60,000 clones, around four fifths seen once, with about 3.1% in the top ten. Sequencing used peripheral blood, obtained 4 weeks after starting pembrolizumab. The source is an adult with mismatch repair-deficient cancer. The CDR3 runs from the conserved cysteine through the conserved F or W. A D gene is named only where the DNA matches it firmly.

-	TRBV11-1	CASEGRDYGYTF
-	TRBV7-8	CASYTGRQETQYF
-	TRBV19	CASSIGANQETQYF
-	TRBV11-2	CASGNEKLFF
-	TRBV12-5	CASGLVSGGELFF
TRBD2	TRBV19	CASSIARLAGPRDDTQYF
TRBD1	TRBV5-8	CASSLGQGGPTDTQYF
-	TRBV6-1	CASNRASNYGYTF
-	TRBV11-3	CASSRRERGLDEQYF
-	TRBV27	CARPGLDYNEQFF
-	TRBV4-2	CASSLVGTPGNEQYF
TRBD2	TRBV6-4	CASSDDSGSHNEQFF
-	TRBV7-3	CASSLEPTTNEQFF
-	TRBV5-1	CASSSGLHGMTNTEAFF
TRBD1	TRBV9	CASSAGGSTGELFF
-	TRBV9	CASSAQGTPVLPDTQYF
TRBD1	TRBV6-5	CASSYSRTGGDFEAFF
TRBD1	TRBV5-1	CASSPAVQGALNEKLFF
-	TRBV5-6	CASSLGPRRTNYGYTF
-	TRBV19	CASRGYGTDTQYF
TRBD2	TRBV15	CATSKGLAGDTQYF
-	TRBV13	CASRRSYTGELFF
-	TRBV7-7	CASSFGLQETQYF
TRBD1	TRBV29-1	CSAHDREPYEQYF
-	TRBV2	CASRIRDKNTEAFF
-	TRBV6-6	CASSSLGGGPYNEQFF
TRBD1	TRBV7-9	CASSQNRGPYEQYF
-	TRBV6-5	CASSYGLATYEQYF
-	TRBV2	CASSFKYNGEQFF
TRBD1	TRBV6-1	CASSVTGNYGYTF
-	TRBV6-6	CASSPLRGTQTTEAFF
TRBD2	TRBV6-5	CASKQAGALYEQYF
-	TRBV18	CASSPGFNYGYTF
-	TRBV9	CASSVDGLYNNEQFF
-	TRBV30	CAWSITGPGGYTF
-	TRBV7-2	CASSLDTPPTYSYEQYF
-	TRBV29-1	CSAERGYGYTF
TRBD1	TRBV7-2	CASSSGVQGARNEQFF
-	TRBV19	CASSIGSGAGSREKLFF
TRBD2	TRBV4-2	CASSHTSGSFGEQFF
-	TRBV5-1	CASSLGGRDEKLFF
TRBD2	TRBV27	CASRRGGSTGELFF
TRBD1	TRBV5-1	CASSADRVGEQFF
-	TRBV20-1	CSARKDTEAFF
TRBD2	TRBV5-4	CASSLTSGSYNEQFF
-	TRBV19	CASSIVSGQSYGYTF
-	TRBV10-3	CAISDPISTDTQYF
TRBD2	TRBV4-3	CASSQEVAGAYNEQFF
-	TRBV5-6	CASSAMGAQYGEKLFF
TRBD2	TRBV30	CALRVGWGGAQYF
TRBD1	TRBV15	CATSRTDRGGFSGNEQFF
-	TRBV5-6	CASSLSGSGNIQYF
TRBD1	TRBV19	CASTPDRGTNEKLFF
-	TRBV11-3	CASSLVRTGELFF